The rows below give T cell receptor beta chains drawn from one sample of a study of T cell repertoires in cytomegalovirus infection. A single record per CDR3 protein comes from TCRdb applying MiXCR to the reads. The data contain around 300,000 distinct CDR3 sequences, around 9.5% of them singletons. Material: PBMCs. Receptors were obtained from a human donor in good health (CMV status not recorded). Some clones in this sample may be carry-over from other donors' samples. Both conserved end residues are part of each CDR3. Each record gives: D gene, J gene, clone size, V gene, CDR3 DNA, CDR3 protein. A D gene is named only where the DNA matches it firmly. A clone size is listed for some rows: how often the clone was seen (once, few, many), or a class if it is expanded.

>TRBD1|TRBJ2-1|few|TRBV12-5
TGTGCTAGTGGTTTGGTCCGGACAGGGGAGGCCTCCTACAATGAGCAGTTCTTC
CASGLVRTGEASYNEQFF
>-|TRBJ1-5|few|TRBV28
TGTGCCAGCAGTTTCCCGGGGGTTGGTCAGCCCCAGCATTTT
CASSFPGVGQPQHF
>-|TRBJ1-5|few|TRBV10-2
TGCGCCAGCAGTGGTGGGGGTGCGGGACCGGGTTTCCCCAATCAGCCCCAGCATTTT
CASSGGGAGPGFPNQPQHF
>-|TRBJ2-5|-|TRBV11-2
TGTGCCAGCAGCTCGTTGGGGGAGACCCAGTACTTC
CASSSLGETQYF
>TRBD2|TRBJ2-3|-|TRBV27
TGTGCCAGCAGCCTGATGACTAGCGGGAGTCGGGATACGCAGTATTTT
CASSLMTSGSRDTQYF
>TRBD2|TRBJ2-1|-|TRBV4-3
TGCGCCAGCAGCCAAGATAGCGGGGGGTACAATGAGCAGTTCTTC
CASSQDSGGYNEQFF
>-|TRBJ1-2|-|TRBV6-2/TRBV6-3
TGTGCCAGCAGCTTCGGACAGCCGGAAGGCTACACCTTC
CASSFGQPEGYTF
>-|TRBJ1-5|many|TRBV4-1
TGCGCCAGCAGCCAAGACAGACAGTTTAATCAGCCCCAGCATTTT
CASSQDRQFNQPQHF
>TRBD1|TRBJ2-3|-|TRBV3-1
TGTGCCAGCAGCCCGACAGGGGTACGAGACACAGATACGCAGTATTTT
CASSPTGVRDTDTQYF
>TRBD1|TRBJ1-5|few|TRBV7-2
TGTGCCAGCAGCTCAGGATATCGGACAGGGGGCAATCAGCCCCAGCATTTT
CASSSGYRTGGNQPQHF
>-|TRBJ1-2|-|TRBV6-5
TGTGCCAGCAGCCGCCCGGGGGCTGGCTATGGCTACACCTTC
CASSRPGAGYGYTF
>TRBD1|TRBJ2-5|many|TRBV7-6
TGTGCCAGCAGCGCCCGGACAGGGGGAGAGACCCAGTACTTC
CASSARTGGETQYF
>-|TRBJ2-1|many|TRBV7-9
TGTGCCAGCAGCCCCCAGGCAGGGGGGTCCTACAATGAGCAGTTCTTC
CASSPQAGGSYNEQFF
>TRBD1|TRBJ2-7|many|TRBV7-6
TGTGCCAGCAGCTCTAACCTGGGGGACAGCGAGCAGTACTTC
CASSSNLGDSEQYF
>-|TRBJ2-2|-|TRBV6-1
TGTGCCAGCAGGTGGACAGCCACCGGGGAGCTGTTTTTT
CASRWTATGELFF
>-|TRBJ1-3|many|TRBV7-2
TGTGCCAGCACCTTACAGGGTCCTGGAAACACCATATATTTT
CASTLQGPGNTIYF
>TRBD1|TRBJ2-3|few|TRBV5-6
TGTGCCAGCAGCGTGACAGGGGCGGGCACAGATACGCAGTATTTT
CASSVTGAGTDTQYF
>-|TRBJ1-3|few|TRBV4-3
TGCGCCAGCAGCCAAGACAGCCTCTCTGGAAACACCATATATTTT
CASSQDSLSGNTIYF
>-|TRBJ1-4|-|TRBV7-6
TGTGCCAGCAGCCGACAGTCTGAAAAACTGTTTTTT
CASSRQSEKLFF
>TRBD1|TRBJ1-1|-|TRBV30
TGTGCCTGGAGTGACAGGGGTTGGACTGAAGCTTTCTTT
CAWSDRGWTEAFF
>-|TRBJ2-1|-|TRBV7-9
TGTGCCAGCAGCTTCGACCTCTCCTACAATGAGCAGTTCTTC
CASSFDLSYNEQFF
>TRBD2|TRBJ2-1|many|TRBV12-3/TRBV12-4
TGTGCCAGCAGTTTAGGGCCCCCTCAGCGGGGGTCTGAGCAGTTCTTC
CASSLGPPQRGSEQFF
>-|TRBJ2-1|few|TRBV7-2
TGTGCCAGCAGCCCCACAACCAGCGCGGAGCAGTTCTTC
CASSPTTSAEQFF
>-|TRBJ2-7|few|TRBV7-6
TGTGCCAGCAGCTTAACCCCGGACAGAACCTACGAGCAGTACTTC
CASSLTPDRTYEQYF
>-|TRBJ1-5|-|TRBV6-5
TGTGCCAGCAGTTACGGGGGGCTCAGCAATCAGCCCCAGCATTTT
CASSYGGLSNQPQHF
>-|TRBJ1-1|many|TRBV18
TGTGCCAGCTCACCGGACAGTATAGTAGCTTTCTTT
CASSPDSIVAFF
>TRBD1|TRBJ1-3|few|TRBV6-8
TGTGCCACGGAACAGGGGGTACTTGGAAACACCATATATTTT
CATEQGVLGNTIYF
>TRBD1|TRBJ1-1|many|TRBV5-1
TGCGCCAGCAGCTTGGGTTTTTCGACAGGGAAGAACACTGAAGCTTTCTTT
CASSLGFSTGKNTEAFF
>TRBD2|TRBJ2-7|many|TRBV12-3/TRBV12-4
TGTGCCAGCAGTTTGGGTAGCGGGAGGGCCCTCGGCGAGCAGTACTTC
CASSLGSGRALGEQYF
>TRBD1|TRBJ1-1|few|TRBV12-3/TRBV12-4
TGTGCCAGCCTCCGGGGGGACAGGAACACTGAAGCTTTCTTT
CASLRGDRNTEAFF
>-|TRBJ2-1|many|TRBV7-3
TGTGCCAGCAGCTTTGCCAGCAGGTCCGGCGAGCAGTTCTTC
CASSFASRSGEQFF
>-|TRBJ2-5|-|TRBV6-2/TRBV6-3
TGTGCCAGCAGTTTTGGACAGCCCTCGGGGACCCAGTACTTC
CASSFGQPSGTQYF
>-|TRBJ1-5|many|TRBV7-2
TGTGCCAGCAGCCCTGGACCCCTAAAGAATCAGCCCCAGCATTTT
CASSPGPLKNQPQHF
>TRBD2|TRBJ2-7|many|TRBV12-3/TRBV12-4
TGTGCCAGCAGTTTTCGGACTAGCGGGGAATACGAGCAGTACTTC
CASSFRTSGEYEQYF
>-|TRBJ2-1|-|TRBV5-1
TGCGCCAGCAGCTTGGAAGGGAGCTTCTCCTACAATGAGCAGTTCTTC
CASSLEGSFSYNEQFF
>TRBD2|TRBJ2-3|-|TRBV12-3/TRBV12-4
TGTGCCAGCAGTTTGCGTGCGGGGGGCACAGATACGCAGTATTTT
CASSLRAGGTDTQYF
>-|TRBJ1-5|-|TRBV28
TGTGCCAGCAGTTTACGGCAGTTCAATCAGCCCCAGCATTTT
CASSLRQFNQPQHF
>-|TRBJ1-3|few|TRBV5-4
TGTGCCAGCAGCCTGCGGACGAACGATGGGAACACCATATATTTT
CASSLRTNDGNTIYF
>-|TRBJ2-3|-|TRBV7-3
TGTGCCAGCAGCTCCTACTCTCGAGATACGCAGTATTTT
CASSSYSRDTQYF
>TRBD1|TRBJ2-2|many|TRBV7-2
TGTGCCAGCAGTGAGACAGGGACCATCGGGGAGCTGTTTTTT
CASSETGTIGELFF
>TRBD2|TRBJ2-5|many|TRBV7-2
TGTGCCAGCAGCCTTCATCTAGCGGGAGCCCGGGAGACCCAGTACTTC
CASSLHLAGARETQYF
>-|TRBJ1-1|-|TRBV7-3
TGTGCCAGCAGCTTAATGGGACCCCTGAACACTGAAGCTTTCTTT
CASSLMGPLNTEAFF
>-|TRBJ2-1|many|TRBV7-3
TGTGCCAGCAGCTTAACGGGGGGCGCGGGTAGTGAGCAGTTCTTC
CASSLTGGAGSEQFF
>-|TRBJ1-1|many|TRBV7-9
TGTGCCAGCAGCTTAACAAACCCTCTCACTGAAGCTTTCTTT
CASSLTNPLTEAFF
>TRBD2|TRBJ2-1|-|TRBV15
TGTGCCACCGGTAGCGGGGGGTCCAACAATGAGCAGTTCTTC
CATGSGGSNNEQFF
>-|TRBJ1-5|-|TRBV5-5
TGTGCCAGCAGCTTGATTTTGGGGTCGAGGCAGCCCCAGCATTTT
CASSLILGSRQPQHF
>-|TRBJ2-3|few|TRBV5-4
TGTGCCAGCAGCTTGGTAAGGGACGCAGATACGCAGTATTTT
CASSLVRDADTQYF
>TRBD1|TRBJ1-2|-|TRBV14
TGTGCCAGCAGCCGCCGCCGACAGGGTGATGGCTACACCTTC
CASSRRRQGDGYTF
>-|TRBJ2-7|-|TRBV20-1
TGCAGTGCTCATCGGGACCCCTACGAGCAGTACTTC
CSAHRDPYEQYF
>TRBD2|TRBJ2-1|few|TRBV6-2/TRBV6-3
TGTGCCAGCAGTTACACTAGCGGGAGGAGCTCCTACAATGAGCAGTTCTTC
CASSYTSGRSSYNEQFF
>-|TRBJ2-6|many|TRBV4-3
TGCGCCAGCAGCCAAGATGCCCCGACCAGATTAATCTCTGGGGCCAACGTCCTGACTTTC
CASSQDAPTRLISGANVLTF
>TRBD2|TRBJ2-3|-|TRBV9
TGTGCCAGCAGCCTCCGACTAGCGGGGTCGGTGGCGGATACGCAGTATTTT
CASSLRLAGSVADTQYF
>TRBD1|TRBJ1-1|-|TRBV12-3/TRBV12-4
TGTGCCAGCAGTTGGGCAAACAGGGGGAACACTGAAGCTTTCTTT
CASSWANRGNTEAFF
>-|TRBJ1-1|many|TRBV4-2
TGTGCCAGCAGCCAAGAGGGGGGGGGCAGAGAAGCTTTCTTT
CASSQEGGGREAFF
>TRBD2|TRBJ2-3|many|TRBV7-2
TGTGCCAGCAGCTCCGCGGGCGGGAGAAGCACAGATACGCAGTATTTT
CASSSAGGRSTDTQYF
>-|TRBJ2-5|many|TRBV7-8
TGTGCCAGCAGACCACCAGGCGGGGATCAAGAGACCCAGTACTTC
CASRPPGGDQETQYF
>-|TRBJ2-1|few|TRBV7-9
TGTGCCAGCAGCTTAGGAGAGATTTCCTACAATGAGCAGTTCTTC
CASSLGEISYNEQFF
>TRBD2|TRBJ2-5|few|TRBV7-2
TGTGCCAGCAGCTTAGCCCGGACTAGCGCAGAGACCCAGTACTTC
CASSLARTSAETQYF
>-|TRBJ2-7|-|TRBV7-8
TGTGCCAGCAGCACGCAACTGACAGTACGGCGGGAGCAGTACTTC
CASSTQLTVRREQYF
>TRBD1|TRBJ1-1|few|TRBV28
TGTGCCAGCAGCGTGACAGGGGCTGAAGCTTTCTTT
CASSVTGAEAFF